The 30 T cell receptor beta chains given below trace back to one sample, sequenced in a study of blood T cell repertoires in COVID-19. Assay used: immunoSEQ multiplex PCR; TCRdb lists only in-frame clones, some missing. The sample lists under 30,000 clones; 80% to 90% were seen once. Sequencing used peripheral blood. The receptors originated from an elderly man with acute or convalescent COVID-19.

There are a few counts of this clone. In DNA, the CDR3 is TGTGCCAGCAGCTCAGGGATCGGGACAGGGGGTGCTTGGTCACCCCTCCACTTT. It is translated as CASSSGIGTGGAWSPLHF. The V and J genes are TRBV9 and TRBJ1-6; 11 nucleotides line up with TRBD1. V shed 4 bases and J 10 bases; nucleotides not matched to a gene: 16. The CDR3 runs to 18 residues. Germline CDR1 is SGDLS and CDR2 is YYNGEE.

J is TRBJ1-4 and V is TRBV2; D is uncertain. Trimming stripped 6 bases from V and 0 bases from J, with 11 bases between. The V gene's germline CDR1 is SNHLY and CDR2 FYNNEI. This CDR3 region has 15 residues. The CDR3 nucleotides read TGTGCCAGCAGCCCGGGAGGTGCAACTAATGAAAAACTGTTTTTT. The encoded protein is CASSPGGATNEKLFF.

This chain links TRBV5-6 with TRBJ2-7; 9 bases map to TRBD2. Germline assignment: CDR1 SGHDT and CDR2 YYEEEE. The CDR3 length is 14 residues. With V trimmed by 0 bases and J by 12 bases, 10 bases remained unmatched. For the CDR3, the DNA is TGTGCCAGCAGCTTGGTGGGGACTCGCGGGGGGGCGTACTTC. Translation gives CASSLVGTRGGAYF.

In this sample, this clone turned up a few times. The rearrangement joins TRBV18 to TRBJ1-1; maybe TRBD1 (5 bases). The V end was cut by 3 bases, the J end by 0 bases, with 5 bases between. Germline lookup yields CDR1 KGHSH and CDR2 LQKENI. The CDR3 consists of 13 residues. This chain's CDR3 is CASSPDMNTEAFF. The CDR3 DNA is TGTGCCAGCTCACCGGACATGAACACTGAAGCTTTCTTT. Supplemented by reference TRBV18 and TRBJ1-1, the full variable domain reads NAGVMQNPRHLVRRRGQEARLRCSPMKGHSHVYWYRQLPEEGLKFMVYLQKENIIDESGMPKERFSAEFPKEGPSILRIQQVVRGDSAAYFCASSPDMNTEAFFGQGTRLTVV.

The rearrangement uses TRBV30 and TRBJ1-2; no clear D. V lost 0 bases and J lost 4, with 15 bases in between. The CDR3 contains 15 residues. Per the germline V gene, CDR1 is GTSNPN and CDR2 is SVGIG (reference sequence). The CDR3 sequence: CAWSVGTLRPYGYTF. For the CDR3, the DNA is TGTGCCTGGAGTGTAGGAACCCTGAGGCCCTATGGCTACACCTTC. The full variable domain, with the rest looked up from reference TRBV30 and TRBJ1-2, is SQTIHQWPATLVQPVGSPLSLECTVEGTSNPNLYWYRQAAGRGLQLLFYSVGIGQISSEVPQNLSASRPQDRQFILSSKKLLLSDSGFYLCAWSVGTLRPYGYTFGSGTRLTVV.

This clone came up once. CDR3 loop: CASSISGGLGTQYF. In DNA, the CDR3 is TGTGCCAGCAGCATATCTGGTGGGCTTGGTACGCAGTATTTT. The chain uses TRBV14 and TRBJ2-3; D ambiguous. V lost 5 bases and J 8 bases, leaving 17 bases between the germline ends. This CDR3 contains 14 residues. Germline V gives CDR1 SGHDN, CDR2 FVKESK.

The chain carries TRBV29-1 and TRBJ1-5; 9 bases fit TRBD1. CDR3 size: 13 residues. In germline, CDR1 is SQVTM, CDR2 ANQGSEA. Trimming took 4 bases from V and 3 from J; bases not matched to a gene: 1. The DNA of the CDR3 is TGCAGCGTTGGGGACAGGGCCAATCAGCCCCAGCATTTT. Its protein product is CSVGDRANQPQHF.

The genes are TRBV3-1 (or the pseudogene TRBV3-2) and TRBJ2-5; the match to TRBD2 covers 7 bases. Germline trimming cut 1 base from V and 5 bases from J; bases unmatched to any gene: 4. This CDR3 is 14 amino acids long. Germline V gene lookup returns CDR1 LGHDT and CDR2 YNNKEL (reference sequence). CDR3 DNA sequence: TGTGCCAGCAGCCAAGGGACTAGGTTGGAGACCCAGTACTTC. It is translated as CASSQGTRLETQYF.

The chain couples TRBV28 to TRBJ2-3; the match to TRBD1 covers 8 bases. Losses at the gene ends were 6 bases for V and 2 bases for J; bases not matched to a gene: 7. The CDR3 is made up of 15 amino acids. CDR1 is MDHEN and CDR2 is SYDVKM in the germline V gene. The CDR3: CASSQGQGHTDTQYF. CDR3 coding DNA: TGTGCCAGCAGCCAAGGACAGGGACACACAGATACGCAGTATTTT.

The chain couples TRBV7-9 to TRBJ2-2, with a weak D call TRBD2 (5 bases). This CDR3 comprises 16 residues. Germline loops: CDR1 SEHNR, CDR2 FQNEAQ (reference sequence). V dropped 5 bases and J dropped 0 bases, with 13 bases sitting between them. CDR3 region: CASSPAAAANTGELFF. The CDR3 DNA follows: TGTGCCAGCAGCCCAGCGGCAGCCGCGAACACCGGGGAGCTGTTTTTT.

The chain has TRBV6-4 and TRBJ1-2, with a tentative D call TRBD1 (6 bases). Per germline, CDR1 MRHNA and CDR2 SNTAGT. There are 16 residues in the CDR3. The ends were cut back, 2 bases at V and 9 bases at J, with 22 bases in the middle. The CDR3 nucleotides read TGTGCCAGCAGTGACCGGGGGGGGCCCACTCTCGATAGCTACACCTTC. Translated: CASSDRGGPTLDSYTF.

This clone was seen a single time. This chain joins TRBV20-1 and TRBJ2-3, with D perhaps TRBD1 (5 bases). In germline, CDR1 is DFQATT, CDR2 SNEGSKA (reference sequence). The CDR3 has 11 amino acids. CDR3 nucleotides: TGCAGGACAGATGGGGAAGATACGCAGTATTTT. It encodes CRTDGEDTQYF.

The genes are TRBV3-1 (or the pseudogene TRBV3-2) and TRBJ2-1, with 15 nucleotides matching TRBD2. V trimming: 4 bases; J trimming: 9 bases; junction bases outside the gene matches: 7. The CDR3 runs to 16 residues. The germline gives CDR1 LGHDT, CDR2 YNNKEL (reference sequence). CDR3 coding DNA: TGTGCCAGCAGCCCCACCGGACTAGCGGGGGGGCTTGAGCAGTTCTTC. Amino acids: CASSPTGLAGGLEQFF.

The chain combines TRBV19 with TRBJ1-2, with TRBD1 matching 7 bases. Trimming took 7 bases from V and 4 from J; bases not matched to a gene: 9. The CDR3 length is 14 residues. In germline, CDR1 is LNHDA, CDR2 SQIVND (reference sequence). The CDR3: CASNPSNRGYGYTF. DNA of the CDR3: TGTGCCAGTAACCCCTCCAACAGGGGCTATGGCTACACCTTC.

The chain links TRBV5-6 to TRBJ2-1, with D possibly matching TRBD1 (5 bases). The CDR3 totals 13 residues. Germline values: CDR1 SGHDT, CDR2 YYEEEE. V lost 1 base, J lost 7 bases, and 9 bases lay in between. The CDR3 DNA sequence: TGTGCCAGCAGCTTGTTGGGGCGGAATGAGCAGTTCTTC. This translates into CASSLLGRNEQFF.

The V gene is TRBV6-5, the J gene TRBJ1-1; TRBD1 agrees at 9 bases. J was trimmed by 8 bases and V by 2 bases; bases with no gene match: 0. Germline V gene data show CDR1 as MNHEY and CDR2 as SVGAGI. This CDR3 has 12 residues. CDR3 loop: CASSYGTGEAFF. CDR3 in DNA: TGTGCCAGCAGTTACGGGACAGGGGAAGCTTTCTTT.

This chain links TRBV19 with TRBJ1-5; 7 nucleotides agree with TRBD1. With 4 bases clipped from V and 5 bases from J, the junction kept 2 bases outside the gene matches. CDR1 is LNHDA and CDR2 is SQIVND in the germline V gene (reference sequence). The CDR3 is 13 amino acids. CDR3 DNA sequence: TGTGCCAGTAGTAATACAGGGGATCAGCCCCAGCATTTT. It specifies CASSNTGDQPQHF.

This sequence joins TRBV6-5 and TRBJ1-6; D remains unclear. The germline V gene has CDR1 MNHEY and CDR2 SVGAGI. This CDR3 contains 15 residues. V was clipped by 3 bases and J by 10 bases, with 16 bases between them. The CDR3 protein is CASSYSAGVGSPLHF. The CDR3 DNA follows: TGTGCCAGCAGTTATTCAGCCGGGGTCGGCTCACCCCTCCACTTT.

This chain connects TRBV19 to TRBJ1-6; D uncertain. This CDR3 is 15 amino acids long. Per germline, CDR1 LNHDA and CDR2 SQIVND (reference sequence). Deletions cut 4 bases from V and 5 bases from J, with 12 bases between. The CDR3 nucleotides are TGTGCCAGTAGTACGGACGGACTGAATAATTCACCCCTCCACTTT. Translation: CASSTDGLNNSPLHF.

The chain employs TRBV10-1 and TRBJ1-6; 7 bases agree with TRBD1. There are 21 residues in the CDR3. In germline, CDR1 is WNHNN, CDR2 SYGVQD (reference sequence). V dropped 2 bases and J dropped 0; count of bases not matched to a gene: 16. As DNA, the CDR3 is TGCGCCAGCAGTGAGAGGGTAGGGGCTGGACAGGTGAGCTCCTATAATTCACCCCTCCACTTT. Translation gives CASSERVGAGQVSSYNSPLHF.

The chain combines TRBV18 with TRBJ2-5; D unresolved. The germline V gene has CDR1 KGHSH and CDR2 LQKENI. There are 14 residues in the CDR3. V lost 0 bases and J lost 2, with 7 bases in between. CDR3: CASSPPTGQETQYF. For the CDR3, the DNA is TGTGCCAGCTCACCACCGACCGGGCAAGAGACCCAGTACTTC.

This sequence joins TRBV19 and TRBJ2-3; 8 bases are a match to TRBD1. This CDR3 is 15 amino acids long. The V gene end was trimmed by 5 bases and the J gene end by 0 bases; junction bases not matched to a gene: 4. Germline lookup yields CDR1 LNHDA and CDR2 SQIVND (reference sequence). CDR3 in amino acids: CASSPDRASTDTQYF. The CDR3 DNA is TGTGCCAGTAGTCCGGACAGGGCGAGCACAGATACGCAGTATTTT.

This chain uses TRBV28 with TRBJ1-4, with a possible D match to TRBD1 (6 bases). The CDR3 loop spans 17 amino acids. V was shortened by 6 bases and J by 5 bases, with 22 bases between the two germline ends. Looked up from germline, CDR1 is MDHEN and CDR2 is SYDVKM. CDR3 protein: CASSLTLNRARNEKLFF. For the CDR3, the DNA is TGTGCCAGCAGCCTAACTCTAAACAGGGCCCGAAATGAAAAACTGTTTTTT. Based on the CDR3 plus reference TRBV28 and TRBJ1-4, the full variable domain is DVKVTQSSRYLVKRTGEKVFLECVQDMDHENMFWYRQDPGLGLRLIYFSYDVKMKEKGDIPEGYSVSREKKERFSLILESASTNQTSMYLCASSLTLNRARNEKLFFGSGTQLSVL.

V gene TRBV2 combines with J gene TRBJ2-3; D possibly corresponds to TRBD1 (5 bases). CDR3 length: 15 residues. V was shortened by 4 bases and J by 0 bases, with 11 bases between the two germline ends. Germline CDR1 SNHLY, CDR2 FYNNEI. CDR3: CASSADTPSTDTQYF. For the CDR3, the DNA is TGTGCCAGCAGTGCGGACACCCCTAGCACAGATACGCAGTATTTT.

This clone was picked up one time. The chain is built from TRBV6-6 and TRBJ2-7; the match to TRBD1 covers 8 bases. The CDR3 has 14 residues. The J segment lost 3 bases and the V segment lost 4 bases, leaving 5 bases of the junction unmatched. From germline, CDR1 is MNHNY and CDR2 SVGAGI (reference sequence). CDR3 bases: TGTGCCAGCAGTTCCGGACAGGGCATCTACGAGCAGTACTTC. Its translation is CASSSGQGIYEQYF.

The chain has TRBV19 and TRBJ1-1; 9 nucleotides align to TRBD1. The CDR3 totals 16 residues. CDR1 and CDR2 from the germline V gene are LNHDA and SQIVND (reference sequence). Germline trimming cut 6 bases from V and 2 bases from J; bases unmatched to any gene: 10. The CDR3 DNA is TGTGCCAGTAGACAAGCCGGGACAGGGATAAACACTGAAGCTTTCTTT. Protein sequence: CASRQAGTGINTEAFF. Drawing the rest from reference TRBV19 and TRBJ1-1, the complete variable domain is DGGITQSPKYLFRKEGQNVTLSCEQNLNHDAMYWYRQDPGQGLRLIYYSQIVNDFQKGDIAEGYSVSREKKESFPLTVTSAQKNPTAFYLCASRQAGTGINTEAFFGQGTRLTVV.

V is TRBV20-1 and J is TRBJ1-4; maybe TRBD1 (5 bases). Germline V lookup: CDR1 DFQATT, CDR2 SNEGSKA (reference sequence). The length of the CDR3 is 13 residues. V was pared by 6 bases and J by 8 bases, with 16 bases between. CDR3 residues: CSASEGVGEKLFF. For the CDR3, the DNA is TGCAGTGCCAGTGAAGGGGTTGGAGAAAAACTGTTTTTT.

The CDR3 nucleotides read TGTGCCAGCAGTTACGGGCAGTCTAACTATGGCTACACCTTC. Encoded protein: CASSYGQSNYGYTF. V is TRBV6-6 and J is TRBJ1-2; D is undetermined. The CDR3 has 14 amino acids. Germline assignment: CDR1 MNHNY and CDR2 SVGAGI (reference sequence). Trimming removed 2 bases from V and 0 bases from J, with 7 bases in between.

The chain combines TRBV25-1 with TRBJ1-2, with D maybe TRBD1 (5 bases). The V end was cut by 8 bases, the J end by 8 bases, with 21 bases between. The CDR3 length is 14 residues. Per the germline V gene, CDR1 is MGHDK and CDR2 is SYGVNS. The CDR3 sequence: CASLGPQGLRGYTF. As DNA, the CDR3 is TGTGCCAGCCTGGGGCCTCAGGGACTTAGAGGCTACACCTTC.

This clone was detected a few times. The CDR3 region has the DNA TGTGCCAGCAGCCCGCAGGGGACCTGGAACTACGAGCAGTACTTC. Translation gives CASSPQGTWNYEQYF. The chain couples TRBV5-8 to TRBJ2-7; D might be TRBD1 (6 bases). The V gene lost 4 bases and the J gene lost 3 bases, with 17 bases spanning the gap. The CDR3 is 15 amino acids. Germline CDR1 and CDR2: SGHTS and YDEGEE.